This TCR beta chain originates from a study of blood T cell repertoires in COVID-19. Study-level information: Whether acute or convalescent, the COVID-19 samples came from the United States, Italy and Spain. T cells, B-cell-depleted T cells, or PBMCs provided the cDNA or gDNA that served as material.

The ends lost 3 bases at V and 4 bases at J; junction bases unmatched: 4. The CDR3 runs to 14 residues. From germline, CDR1 is LNHDA and CDR2 SQIVND (reference sequence). How the authors handled the data: Reference gene primer amplification gave nucleated cell count estimates. TCRdb's copy holds only in-frame clones and misses some; the assay was immunoSEQ multiplex PCR. D and trimming were read from the DNA, whereas the V and J calls and clone size are those reported in that table. The data hold 52,000 or so clones, with approximately 90% observed a single time. This TCR derives from a man aged 50 to 59 with acute or convalescent COVID-19. The sample consisted of peripheral blood. This chain joins TRBV19 and TRBJ2-7; 9 nucleotides line up with TRBD1. CDR3 coding DNA: TGTGCCAGTAGTATCACAGGGGGCTCATACGAGCAGTACTTC. This codes for CASSITGGSYEQYF.